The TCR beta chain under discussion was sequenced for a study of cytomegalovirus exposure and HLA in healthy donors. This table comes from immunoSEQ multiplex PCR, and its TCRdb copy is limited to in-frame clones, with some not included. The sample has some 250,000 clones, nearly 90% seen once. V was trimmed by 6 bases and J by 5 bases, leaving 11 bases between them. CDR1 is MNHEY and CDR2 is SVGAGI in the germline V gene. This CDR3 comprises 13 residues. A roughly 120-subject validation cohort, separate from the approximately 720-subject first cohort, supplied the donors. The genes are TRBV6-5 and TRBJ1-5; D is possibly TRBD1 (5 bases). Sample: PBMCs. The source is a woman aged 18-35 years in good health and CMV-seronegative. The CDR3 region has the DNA TGTGCCAGCAGACGAGACAGAGATCAGCCCCAGCATTTT. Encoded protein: CASRRDRDQPQHF.